The 23 T cell receptor beta chains below were found in one sample sequenced in a study of cytomegalovirus exposure and HLA in healthy donors. Use of 60 Vbeta and 13 Jbeta primers characterized the PCR. Assay used: immunoSEQ multiplex PCR; TCRdb lists only in-frame clones, some missing. This sample has approximately 220,000 clones, with around 80% found just once. Material: PBMCs. These receptors were collected from a man younger than 35 in good health and CMV-seronegative.

V usage is TRBV5-1 and J usage is TRBJ1-4; perhaps TRBD1 as D (6 bases). The CDR3 loop spans 14 amino acids. Germline assignment: CDR1 SGHRS and CDR2 YFSETQ. The ends were cut back, 2 bases at V and 8 bases at J, with 13 bases in the middle. CDR3 bases: TGCGCCAGCAGCTTTGGGGGGGCGCGCGAAAAACTGTTTTTT. Protein sequence: CASSFGGAREKLFF.

Only a few counts were recorded for this clone. The CDR3 reads CASRVGTGARQPQHF. The DNA for the CDR3 is TGTGCCAGCAGGGTAGGGACAGGGGCAAGACAGCCCCAGCATTTT. The chain combines TRBV6-1 with TRBJ1-5, with 10 bases that match TRBD1. The germline gives CDR1 MNHNS, CDR2 SASEGT. With 6 bases clipped from V and 7 bases from J, the junction kept 9 bases outside the gene matches. The CDR3 has 15 amino acids.

The rearrangement uses TRBV11-2 and TRBJ2-6; D call uncertain. The CDR3 runs to 15 residues. V was shortened by 1 base and J by 0 bases, with 4 bases between the two germline ends. Per germline, CDR1 SGHAT and CDR2 FQNNGV. The CDR3 DNA follows: TGTGCCAGCAGCTTAGGTCACTCTGGGGCCAACGTCCTGACTTTC. Protein sequence: CASSLGHSGANVLTF.

This chain links TRBV5-1 with TRBJ2-3; 9 nucleotides agree with TRBD1. The CDR3 length is 16 residues. Germline trimming cut 1 base from V and 3 bases from J; bases unmatched to any gene: 6. Germline CDR1 reads SGHRS; CDR2 reads YFSETQ. CDR3 nucleotides: TGCGCCAGCAGCTTGCTCGGACAGGGGAGGACAGATACGCAGTATTTT. This codes for CASSLLGQGRTDTQYF.

The genes are TRBV10-2 and TRBJ2-2; tentative D call: TRBD2 (5 bases). V was trimmed by 4 bases and J by 6 bases, leaving 18 bases between them. The CDR3 runs 16 residues. The germline gives CDR1 WSHSY, CDR2 SAAADI. The CDR3 loop reads CASSVTPYTGAGELFF. CDR3 coding DNA: TGCGCCAGCAGTGTTACACCCTATACCGGGGCCGGGGAGCTGTTTTTT.

The V and J genes are TRBV27 and TRBJ2-1; 16 bases map to TRBD2. Germline assignment: CDR1 MNHEY and CDR2 SMNVEV (reference sequence). V lost 7 bases and J lost 7; bases outside the gene matches: 4. The CDR3 length is 15 residues. The CDR3 DNA sequence: TGTGCCAGCACGGGACTAGCGGGAGGGCTTAATGAGCAGTTCTTC. It encodes CASTGLAGGLNEQFF.

J is TRBJ2-7 and V is TRBV5-6, with TRBD2 identical over 8 bases. V lost 0 bases to trimming and J lost 0 bases; unmatched junction nucleotides: 2. CDR1 is SGHDT, CDR2 YYEEEE, per germline. The CDR3 runs 15 residues. CDR3 nucleotide sequence: TGTGCCAGCAGCTTGGGAGCGGGGGCCTCCTACGAGCAGTACTTC. Translating gives CASSLGAGASYEQYF.

The chain uses TRBV9 and TRBJ2-7, with 9 bases that match TRBD1. Trimming removed 4 bases from V and 5 bases from J; junction bases left unmatched: 13. Germline assignment: CDR1 SGDLS and CDR2 YYNGEE. The CDR3 length is 16 residues. The CDR3 nucleotides are TGTGCCAGCAGCCACGACCCGGGACAGGGATCAGACGAGCAGTACTTC. Translation: CASSHDPGQGSDEQYF. Full variable domain (missing parts from reference TRBV9 and TRBJ2-7): DSGVTQTPKHLITATGQRVTLRCSPRSGDLSVYWYQQSLDQGLQFLIQYYNGEERAKGNILERFSAQQFPDLHSELNLSSLELGDSALYFCASSHDPGQGSDEQYFGPGTRLTVT.

The chain couples TRBV9 to TRBJ1-3; D uncertain. The length of the CDR3 is 15 residues. The V gene's germline CDR1 is SGDLS and CDR2 YYNGEE. V lost 2 bases and J 0 bases, leaving 9 bases between the germline ends. CDR3 sequence reads: CASSVTGSSGNTIYF. The CDR3 bases are TGTGCCAGCAGCGTTACGGGGAGCTCTGGAAACACCATATATTTT.

The chain employs TRBV19 and TRBJ2-1; 9 nucleotides line up with TRBD2. The trim removed 6 bases at V and 3 bases at J, leaving 9 bases unmatched. The CDR3 extends over 16 amino acids. The germline V gene encodes CDR1 LNHDA and CDR2 SQIVND (reference sequence). CDR3: CASSPQTSGFYNEQFF. CDR3 in DNA: TGTGCCAGTAGCCCACAGACTAGCGGATTCTACAATGAGCAGTTCTTC.

In its sample, this clone was seen once. V is TRBV18 and J is TRBJ1-1; weak D call: TRBD1 (6 bases). Germline CDR1 KGHSH, CDR2 LQKENI. CDR3 length: 15 amino acids. V gave up 4 bases and J gave up 0 bases, with 12 bases separating them. CDR3 nucleotides: TGTGCCAGCTCACTACAGGGTCCCCTGAACACTGAAGCTTTCTTT. Protein: CASSLQGPLNTEAFF.

The sample holds a few counts of this clone. The chain carries TRBV19 and TRBJ2-3; 7 nucleotides align to TRBD1. Germline V lookup: CDR1 LNHDA, CDR2 SQIVND (reference sequence). This CDR3 region has 15 residues. V shed 5 bases, J shed 2 bases, and the junction held 7 bases outside the gene matches. The CDR3 protein is CASSFRDSYTDTQYF. CDR3 nucleotide sequence: TGTGCCAGTAGTTTCCGGGACAGCTACACAGATACGCAGTATTTT.

This CDR3 reads CASSETSGDTQYF. As DNA, the CDR3 is TGTGCCAGCAGTGAGACTAGCGGAGATACGCAGTATTTT. The rearrangement joins TRBV9 to TRBJ2-3; TRBD2 aligns across 9 bases. This CDR3 contains 13 residues. Germline assignment: CDR1 SGDLS and CDR2 YYNGEE. Trimming removed 5 bases from V and 5 bases from J; junction bases left unmatched: 3.

The gene calls are TRBV5-4 and TRBJ2-7; 8 nucleotides agree with TRBD1. The CDR3 sequence is 15 residues long. Germline lookup yields CDR1 SGHNT and CDR2 YYREEE (reference sequence). Trimming at V came to 4 bases and at J to 5 bases, leaving 11 bases not matched to a gene. CDR3 coding DNA: TGTGCCAGCAGCCTGATACACAGGGGGTTGAACGAGCAGTACTTC. Translated: CASSLIHRGLNEQYF. Full variable domain (rest looked up from reference TRBV5-4 and TRBJ2-7): ETGVTQSPTHLIKTRGQQVTLRCSSQSGHNTVSWYQQALGQGPQFIFQYYREEENGRGNFPPRFSGLQFPNYSSELNVNALELDDSALYLCASSLIHRGLNEQYFGPGTRLTVT.

This clone was recorded a few times. V gene TRBV18 combines with J gene TRBJ1-3; weak D call: TRBD1 (6 bases). The CDR3 covers 13 residues. The V end lost 5 bases, the J end lost 2 bases, and 7 bases lay between the germline ends. Germline assignment: CDR1 KGHSH and CDR2 LQKENI. CDR3: CASSWDTGNTIYF. CDR3 nucleotide sequence: TGTGCCAGCTCATGGGACACTGGAAACACCATATATTTT.

V is TRBV9 and J is TRBJ2-7; TRBD2 might be the D (5 bases). Trimming removed 6 bases from V and 2 bases from J, with 15 bases in between. The CDR3 is made up of 14 amino acids. CDR1 and CDR2 (germline): SGDLS, YYNGEE. For the CDR3, the DNA is TGTGCCAGCACTAAGACTACCCTTACCTACGAGCAGTACTTC. Translating gives CASTKTTLTYEQYF.

This chain joins TRBV19 and TRBJ2-7, with 7 positions matching TRBD2. With 7 bases clipped from V and 4 bases from J, the junction kept 1 base outside the gene matches. The CDR3 totals 11 residues. The germline V gene encodes CDR1 LNHDA and CDR2 SQIVND (reference sequence). This CDR3 is CASTSGYEQYF. CDR3 nucleotides: TGTGCCAGTACTAGCGGATACGAGCAGTACTTC.

The CDR3 sequence is CASSTMTSGAYEQYF. The CDR3 DNA follows: TGTGCCAGTAGTACGATGACTAGCGGGGCCTACGAGCAGTACTTC. The chain employs TRBV19 and TRBJ2-7; 11 bases line up with TRBD2. Trimming removed 4 bases from V and 2 bases from J; junction bases left unmatched: 4. This CDR3 is 15 amino acids long. Germline CDR1 and CDR2: LNHDA and SQIVND (reference sequence).

V gene TRBV7-9 combines with J gene TRBJ2-3, with TRBD1 matching over 8 bases. Germline-derived CDR1 and CDR2 are SEHNR and FQNEAQ (reference sequence). The V and J ends lost 2 bases and 0 bases, in that order; junction bases with no gene match: 1. The CDR3 length is 15 residues. DNA of the CDR3: TGTGCCAGCAGCTTACAGGGGGCGAGCACAGATACGCAGTATTTT. It yields the protein CASSLQGASTDTQYF. Complete variable domain (other parts from reference TRBV7-9 and TRBJ2-3): DTGVSQNPRHKITKRGQNVTFRCDPISEHNRLYWYRQTLGQGPEFLTYFQNEAQLEKSRLLSDRFSAERPKGSFSTLEIQRTEQGDSAMYLCASSLQGASTDTQYFGPGTRLTVL.

This clone turned up a few times. Different DNA sequences within this sample yield the same CDR3. This rearrangement joins TRBV9 to TRBJ2-1, with TRBD2 matching 10 bases. Per the germline V gene, CDR1 is SGDLS and CDR2 is YYNGEE. This CDR3 is 15 amino acids long. J lost 0 bases, V lost 3 bases, and 0 bases had no gene match. Written as DNA, the CDR3 is TGTGCCAGCAGCGCTAGCGGGAGCTCCTACAATGAGCAGTTCTTC. It encodes CASSASGSSYNEQFF. Drawing the rest from reference TRBV9 and TRBJ2-1, the complete variable domain is DSGVTQTPKHLITATGQRVTLRCSPRSGDLSVYWYQQSLDQGLQFLIQYYNGEERAKGNILERFSAQQFPDLHSELNLSSLELGDSALYFCASSASGSSYNEQFFGPGTRLTVL.

The chain carries TRBV7-6 and TRBJ1-1; D might be TRBD1 (5 bases). CDR3 length equals 13 residues. The V end was cut by 5 bases, the J end by 5 bases, with 12 bases between. CDR1 and CDR2 from the germline V gene are SGHVS and FNYEAQ. The CDR3 protein is CASSLNQGTEAFF. CDR3 nucleotide sequence: TGTGCCAGCAGCCTTAATCAGGGTACTGAAGCTTTCTTT.

This clone showed up just once. This rearrangement joins TRBV2 to TRBJ2-3, with 11 bases that match TRBD2. The J segment lost 2 bases and the V segment lost 6 bases, leaving 7 bases of the junction unmatched. The CDR3 extends over 16 amino acids. Germline assignment: CDR1 SNHLY and CDR2 FYNNEI. CDR3 nucleotide sequence: TGTGCCAGCAGACCTGGGACTAGCGGATTCACAGATACGCAGTATTTT. Translated: CASRPGTSGFTDTQYF.

This clone was recorded once. The V and J genes are TRBV4-1 and TRBJ1-4; the match to TRBD1 covers 8 bases. J was trimmed by 5 bases and V by 2 bases; bases with no gene match: 4. CDR3 size: 15 residues. CDR1 and CDR2 (germline): MGHRA, YSYEKL. The CDR3 spells CASSQIWTGNEKLFF. The CDR3 bases are TGCGCCAGCAGCCAAATTTGGACAGGGAATGAAAAACTGTTTTTT.